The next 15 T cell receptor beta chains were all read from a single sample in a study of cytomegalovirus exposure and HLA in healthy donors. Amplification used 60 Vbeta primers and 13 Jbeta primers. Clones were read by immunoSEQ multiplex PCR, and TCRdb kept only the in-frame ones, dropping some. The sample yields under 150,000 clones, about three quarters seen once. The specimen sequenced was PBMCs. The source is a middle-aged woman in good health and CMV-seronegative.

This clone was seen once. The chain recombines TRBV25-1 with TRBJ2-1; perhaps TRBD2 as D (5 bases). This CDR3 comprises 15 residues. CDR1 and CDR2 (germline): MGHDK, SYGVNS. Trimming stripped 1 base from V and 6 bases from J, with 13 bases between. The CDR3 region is CASSESGSRLNEQFF. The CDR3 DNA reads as TGTGCCAGCAGTGAATCGGGGAGCCGACTCAATGAGCAGTTCTTC.

CDR3 sequence: CSVEKAGDTETQYF. The CDR3 region has the DNA TGCAGCGTTGAGAAAGCAGGGGATACGGAGACCCAGTACTTC. The rearrangement uses TRBV29-1 and TRBJ2-5, with a weak D call TRBD1 (6 bases). Trimming cost V 3 bases and J 5 bases, with 16 bases left between them. In germline, CDR1 is SQVTM, CDR2 ANQGSEA. CDR3 size: 14 residues.

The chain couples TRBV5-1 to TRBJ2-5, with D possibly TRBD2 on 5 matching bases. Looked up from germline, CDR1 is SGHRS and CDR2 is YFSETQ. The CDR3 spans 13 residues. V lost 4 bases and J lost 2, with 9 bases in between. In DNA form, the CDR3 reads TGCGCCAGCAGCCCACCGGGGCAAGAGACCCAGTACTTC. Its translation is CASSPPGQETQYF.

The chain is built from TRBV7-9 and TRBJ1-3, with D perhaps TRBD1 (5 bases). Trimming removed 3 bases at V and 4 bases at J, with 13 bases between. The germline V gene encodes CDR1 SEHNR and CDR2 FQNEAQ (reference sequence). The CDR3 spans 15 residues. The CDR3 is CASSLDSGLGNTIYF. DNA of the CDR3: TGTGCCAGCAGCTTGGATTCAGGGTTGGGAAACACCATATATTTT.

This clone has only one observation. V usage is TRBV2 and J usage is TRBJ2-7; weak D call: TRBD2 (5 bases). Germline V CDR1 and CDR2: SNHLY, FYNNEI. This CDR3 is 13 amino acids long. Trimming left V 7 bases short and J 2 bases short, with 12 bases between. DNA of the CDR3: TGTGCCAGCAAGAGGGAATTGACCTACGAGCAGTACGTC. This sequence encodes CASKRELTYEQYV.

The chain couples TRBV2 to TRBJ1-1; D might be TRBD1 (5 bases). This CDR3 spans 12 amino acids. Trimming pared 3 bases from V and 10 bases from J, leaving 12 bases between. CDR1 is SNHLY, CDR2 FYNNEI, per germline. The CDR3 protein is CASSDGQGRAFF. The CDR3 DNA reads TGTGCCAGCAGTGACGGGCAGGGAAGAGCTTTCTTT. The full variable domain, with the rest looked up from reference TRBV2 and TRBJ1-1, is EPEVTQTPSHQVTQMGQEVILRCVPISNHLYFYWYRQILGQKVEFLVSFYNNEISEKSEIFDDQFSVERPDGSNFTLKIRSTKLEDSAMYFCASSDGQGRAFFGQGTRLTVV.

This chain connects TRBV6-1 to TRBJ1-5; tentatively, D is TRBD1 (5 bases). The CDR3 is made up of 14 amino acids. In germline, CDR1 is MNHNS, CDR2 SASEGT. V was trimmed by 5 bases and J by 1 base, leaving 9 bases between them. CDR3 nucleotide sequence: TGTGCCAGCAGTACCGACAGAAGCAATCAGCCCCAGCATTTT. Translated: CASSTDRSNQPQHF.

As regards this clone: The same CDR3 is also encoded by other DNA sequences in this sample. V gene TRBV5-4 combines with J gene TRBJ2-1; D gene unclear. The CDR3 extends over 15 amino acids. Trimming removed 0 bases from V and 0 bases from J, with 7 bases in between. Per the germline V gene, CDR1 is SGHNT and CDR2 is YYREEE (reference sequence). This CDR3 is CASSLGGSSYNEQFF. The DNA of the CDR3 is TGTGCCAGCAGCTTGGGAGGTAGCTCCTACAATGAGCAGTTCTTC.

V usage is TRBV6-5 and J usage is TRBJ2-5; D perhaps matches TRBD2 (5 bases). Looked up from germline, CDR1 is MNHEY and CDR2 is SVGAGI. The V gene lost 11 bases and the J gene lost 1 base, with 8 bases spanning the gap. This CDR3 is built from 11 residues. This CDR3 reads CASGSQETQYF. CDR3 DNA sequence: TGTGCCTCGGGGTCCCAAGAGACCCAGTACTTC.

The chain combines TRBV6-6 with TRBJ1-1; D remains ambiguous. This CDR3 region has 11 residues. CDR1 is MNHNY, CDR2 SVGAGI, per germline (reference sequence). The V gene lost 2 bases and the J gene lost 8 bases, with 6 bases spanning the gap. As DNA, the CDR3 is TGTGCCAGCAGTTACGGTAGAGAAGCTTTCTTT. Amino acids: CASSYGREAFF.

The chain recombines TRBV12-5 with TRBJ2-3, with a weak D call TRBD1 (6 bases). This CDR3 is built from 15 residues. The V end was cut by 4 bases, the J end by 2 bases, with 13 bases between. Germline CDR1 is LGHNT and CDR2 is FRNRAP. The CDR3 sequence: CASGSLQGPTDTQYF. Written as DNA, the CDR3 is TGTGCTAGTGGTTCTCTACAGGGACCCACAGATACGCAGTATTTT. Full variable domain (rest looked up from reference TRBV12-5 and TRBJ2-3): DARVTQTPRHKVTEMGQEVTMRCQPILGHNTVFWYRQTMMQGLELLAYFRNRAPLDDSGMPKDRFSAEMPDATLATLKIQPSEPRDSAVYFCASGSLQGPTDTQYFGPGTRLTVL.

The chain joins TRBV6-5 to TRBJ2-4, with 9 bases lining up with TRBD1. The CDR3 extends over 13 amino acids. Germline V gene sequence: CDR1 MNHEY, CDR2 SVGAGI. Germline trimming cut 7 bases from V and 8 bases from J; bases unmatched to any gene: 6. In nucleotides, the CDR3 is TGTGCCAGCACCATGGGACAGGGCTACATTCAGTACTTC. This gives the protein CASTMGQGYIQYF.

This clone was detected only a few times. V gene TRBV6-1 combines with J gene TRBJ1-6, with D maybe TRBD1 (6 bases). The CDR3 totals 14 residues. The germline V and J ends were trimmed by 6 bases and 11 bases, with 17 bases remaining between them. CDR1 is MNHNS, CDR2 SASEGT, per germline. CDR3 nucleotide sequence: TGTGCCAGCAGGGAACTAGGGGGTAACGCACCCCTCCACTTT. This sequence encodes CASRELGGNAPLHF.

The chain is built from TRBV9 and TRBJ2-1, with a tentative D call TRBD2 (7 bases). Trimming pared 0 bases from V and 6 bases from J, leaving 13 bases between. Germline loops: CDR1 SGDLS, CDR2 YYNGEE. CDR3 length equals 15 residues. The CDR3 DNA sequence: TGTGCCAGCAGCGTAGGGGGGGGGCCGGCCAATGAGCAGTTCTTC. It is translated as CASSVGGGPANEQFF. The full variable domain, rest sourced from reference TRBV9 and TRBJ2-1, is DSGVTQTPKHLITATGQRVTLRCSPRSGDLSVYWYQQSLDQGLQFLIQYYNGEERAKGNILERFSAQQFPDLHSELNLSSLELGDSALYFCASSVGGGPANEQFFGPGTRLTVL.

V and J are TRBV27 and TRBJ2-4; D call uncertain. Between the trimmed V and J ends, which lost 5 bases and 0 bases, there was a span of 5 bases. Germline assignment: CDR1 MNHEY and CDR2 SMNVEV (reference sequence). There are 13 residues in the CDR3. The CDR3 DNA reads TGTGCCAGCAGTCACATAGCCAAAAACATTCAGTACTTC. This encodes CASSHIAKNIQYF.